This T cell receptor beta chain appears in the sequencing data of a study of Ad26.COV2.S vaccination and SARS-CoV-2 variants. Method: immunoSEQ multiplex PCR; TCRdb's copy keeps in-frame clones and lacks some. The table records a few hundred thousand clones, around 90% of them present only once. Treatment given: over 15 received Ad26.COV2.S at low or high dose, single or two shots; 5 received placebo; per-sample allocation not given. It was on day 63 after the first vaccine or placebo injection that samples were taken. Germline CDR1 SGHRS, CDR2 YFSETQ. Trimming took 3 bases from V and 5 from J, leaving 11 bases between them. This CDR3 comprises 13 residues.

This chain uses TRBV5-1 with TRBJ1-1; unclear D gene. This TCR derives from a person between 18 and 65 years old who received the Ad26.COV2.S COVID-19 vaccine or a placebo. Sequenced material: peripheral blood, taken in a trial of Ad26.COV2.S vaccine versus placebo. CDR3 sequence reads: CASSWREGTEAFF. The CDR3 coding sequence is TGCGCCAGCAGCTGGAGGGAGGGTACTGAAGCTTTCTTT.